This TCR beta chain derives from a study of OX40 agonist ivuxolimab in advanced cancers. This CDR3 comprises 15 residues. Per germline, CDR1 ENHRY and CDR2 SYGVKD. Trimming left V 9 bases short and J 0 bases short, with 15 bases between. Libraries were prepared by immunoSEQ multiplex PCR; TCRdb keeps only in-frame clonotypes and omits some of them. The sample holds approximately 99,000 clones, approximately 94% seen once. This clonotype was obtained from an adult with an advanced solid tumor such as melanoma, head and neck, liver or kidney cancer. The sequences come from CD4+ or CD8+ T cells sorted from blood, collected in a trial of the OX40 agonist ivuxolimab. The chain combines TRBV10-3 with TRBJ2-1, with D possibly being TRBD2 (5 bases). This chain's CDR3 is CAMGKEEDSYNEQFF. CDR3 nucleotide sequence: TGTGCCATGGGAAAGGAGGAAGACTCCTACAATGAGCAGTTCTTC.